This T cell receptor (beta chain) was sequenced for a study of T cells in Graves' hyperthyroidism and ophthalmopathy. This clonotype was recorded many times. Its specificity is unknown. Enrolled ophthalmopathy patients presented with a Clinical Activity Score of at least 3, a NOSPECS grade of at least 4, and disease duration under 3 months. Points from the study as a whole: Most thyroid clonotypes expanded above 0.001 were also detected in blood.

RNA transcripts provided the source from which TCR beta CDR3 regions were amplified. First-round RT-PCR targeting the TCR CDR3 was performed with the HTBI primer set. One entry per CDR3 protein results from TCRdb running MiXCR on the multiplex PCR reads. Here the sample spans about 400,000 distinct CDR3 sequences, about 14% being singletons. CDR3 length equals 13 residues. V was pared by 5 bases and J by 2 bases, with 5 bases of the junction left unmatched. The germline CDR1 and CDR2 sequences are DFQATT and SNEGSKA (reference sequence). This receptor was identified in a woman in her thirties with Graves' ophthalmopathy. V usage is TRBV20-1 and J usage is TRBJ1-1; 7 bases line up with TRBD1. Material for sequencing was blood. The CDR3 DNA follows: TGCAGTGCTGATCAGGGGGGAAACACTGAAGCTTTCTTT. Protein product: CSADQGGNTEAFF.